Listed below are T cell receptor beta chains from one sample, sequenced in a study of T-cell memory formation after mild COVID-19. A single record per CDR3 protein comes from TCRdb applying MiXCR to the 5' RACE reads. The sample records almost 350,000 distinct CDR3 sequences, around 20% being singletons. Sequenced material: PBMCs or a T cell subset sorted from them (not recorded which). The source is a man between 18 and 35 years old who had mild COVID-19 (a few samples of this study predate the infection). Cell type and time point are not known. The CDR3 runs from the conserved cysteine through the conserved F or W. D genes are given only for firm matches. A row's size may be missing; if present it is once, few, many or a size class.

V: TRBV7-3
size: -
J: TRBJ2-2
length: 13
D: -
CDR3: CASSSGSTGELFF
DNA: TGTGCCAGCAGCTCGGGGAGCACCGGGGAGCTGTTTTTT

V: TRBV18
size: many
J: TRBJ1-1
length: 15
D: -
CDR3: CASSPRSQRNTEAFF
DNA: TGTGCCAGCTCACCAAGGTCACAGCGGAACACTGAAGCTTTCTTT

V: TRBV4-1
size: -
J: TRBJ2-7
length: 15
D: -
CDR3: CASSQGPGETYEQYF
DNA: TGCGCCAGCAGCCAAGGTCCAGGGGAAACCTACGAGCAGTACTTC

V: TRBV12-3/TRBV12-4
size: -
J: TRBJ1-2
length: 13
D: -
CDR3: CASSLAQGYGYTF
DNA: TGTGCCAGCAGTTTAGCGCAAGGCTATGGCTACACCTTC

V: TRBV20-1
size: -
J: TRBJ2-5
length: 17
D: -
CDR3: CSASQGHPPHLEETQYF
DNA: TGCAGTGCTAGTCAAGGGCATCCCCCACATTTGGAAGAGACCCAGTACTTC

V: TRBV20-1
size: few
J: TRBJ2-3
length: 14
D: -
CDR3: CSLPDRFTTDTQYF
DNA: TGCAGTCTCCCCGACAGATTCACCACAGATACGCAGTATTTT

V: TRBV29-1
size: few
J: TRBJ2-7
length: 13
D: -
CDR3: CSVAQGLSYEQYF
DNA: TGCAGCGTTGCACAGGGTTTGTCCTACGAGCAGTACTTC

V: TRBV23-1
size: -
J: TRBJ1-2
length: 16
D: TRBD1
CDR3: CASNQSPGQGTRGYTF
DNA: TGCGCCAGCAACCAATCACCGGGACAGGGGACTCGTGGCTACACCTTC

V: TRBV4-1
size: few
J: TRBJ2-1
length: 18
D: TRBD2
CDR3: CASSLGGLVPRSYNEQFF
DNA: TGCGCCAGCAGCCTTGGGGGACTAGTGCCACGATCCTACAATGAGCAGTTCTTC

V: TRBV4-1
size: few
J: TRBJ2-3
length: 15
D: -
CDR3: CASSQSGGPADTQYF
DNA: TGCGCCAGCAGCCAATCAGGTGGTCCGGCCGATACGCAGTATTTT

V: TRBV5-1
size: -
J: TRBJ2-4
length: 18
D: TRBD2
CDR3: CASSLKTSGGAPSNIQYF
DNA: TGCGCCAGCAGCTTAAAGACTAGCGGGGGGGCTCCATCAAACATTCAGTACTTC

V: TRBV19
size: -
J: TRBJ2-7
length: 13
D: -
CDR3: CASSIFGNHEQYF
DNA: TGTGCCAGTAGTATATTTGGGAACCACGAGCAGTACTTC

V: TRBV5-1
size: -
J: TRBJ2-3
length: 14
D: TRBD2
CDR3: CASRPGGAADTQYF
DNA: TGCGCCAGCCGCCCCGGGGGGGCGGCAGATACGCAGTATTTT

V: TRBV4-2
size: -
J: TRBJ2-5
length: 16
D: TRBD2
CDR3: CASSQGLAGVRETQYF
DNA: TGTGCCAGCAGCCAGGGACTAGCGGGGGTCCGGGAGACCCAGTACTTC

V: TRBV12-3/TRBV12-4
size: few
J: TRBJ2-5
length: 15
D: -
CDR3: CASIRRDLGAETQYF
DNA: TGTGCCAGCATACGCAGGGATCTTGGAGCGGAGACCCAGTACTTC

V: TRBV20-1
size: -
J: TRBJ1-5
length: 13
D: -
CDR3: CSAREAGVWPQHF
DNA: TGCAGTGCTAGAGAGGCAGGTGTCTGGCCCCAGCATTTT

V: TRBV11-2
size: -
J: TRBJ2-5
length: 16
D: -
CDR3: CASSSSHWVLGETQYF
DNA: TGTGCCAGCAGCTCATCCCATTGGGTCCTCGGAGAGACCCAGTACTTC

V: TRBV2
size: -
J: TRBJ2-3
length: 15
D: -
CDR3: CASSETAGEVDTQYF
DNA: TGTGCCAGCAGTGAAACGGCGGGCGAGGTAGATACGCAGTATTTT

V: TRBV20-1
size: -
J: TRBJ2-3
length: 14
D: -
CDR3: CSARLGGSGDTQYF
DNA: TGCAGTGCTAGGTTGGGGGGAAGTGGAGATACGCAGTATTTT

V: TRBV5-1
size: -
J: TRBJ2-3
length: 15
D: TRBD1
CDR3: CASSLQDRATDTQYF
DNA: TGCGCCAGCAGCCTCCAGGACAGGGCCACAGATACGCAGTATTTT

V: TRBV11-2
size: few
J: TRBJ1-3
length: 18
D: -
CDR3: CASSLVPLWTLSGNTIYF
DNA: TGTGCCAGCAGCTTAGTTCCTCTCTGGACCCTCTCTGGAAACACCATATATTTT

V: TRBV7-9
size: -
J: TRBJ1-2
length: 13
D: -
CDR3: CASSLDLTGGYTF
DNA: TGTGCCAGCAGCTTAGACCTCACGGGTGGCTACACCTTC

V: TRBV12-3/TRBV12-4
size: -
J: TRBJ2-1
length: 14
D: TRBD2
CDR3: CASSLWLAGIEQFF
DNA: TGTGCCAGCAGTTTGTGGCTAGCGGGGATTGAGCAGTTCTTC

V: TRBV6-5
size: -
J: TRBJ1-6
length: 19
D: -
CDR3: CASSYRRDRSLSVGPPLHF
DNA: TGTGCCAGCAGTTACCGTCGTGACAGGAGCCTTTCGGTGGGGCCACCCCTCCACTTT

V: TRBV20-1
size: few
J: TRBJ1-3
length: 13
D: -
CDR3: CSARVGPGNTIYF
DNA: TGCAGTGCTAGGGTGGGGCCTGGAAACACCATATATTTT

V: TRBV12-3/TRBV12-4
size: -
J: TRBJ1-4
length: 18
D: -
CDR3: CASSFGQGPLATNEKLFF
DNA: TGTGCCAGCAGTTTTGGGCAGGGGCCCCTTGCAACTAATGAAAAACTGTTTTTT

V: TRBV28
size: few
J: TRBJ2-4
length: 11
D: -
CDR3: CASRAGDIQYF
DNA: TGTGCCAGCAGGGCAGGGGACATTCAGTACTTC

V: TRBV12-3/TRBV12-4
size: many
J: TRBJ2-1
length: 14
D: -
CDR3: CASSGLEGYNEQFF
DNA: TGTGCCAGCAGTGGCCTTGAGGGATACAATGAGCAGTTCTTC

V: TRBV18
size: -
J: TRBJ1-2
length: 14
D: TRBD1
CDR3: CASCAGTDNYGYTF
DNA: TGTGCCAGCTGCGCCGGGACAGATAACTATGGCTACACCTTC

V: TRBV10-3
size: few
J: TRBJ1-1
length: 15
D: TRBD1
CDR3: CAIRSTGSVNTEAFF
DNA: TGTGCCATCAGGTCGACAGGGTCGGTGAACACTGAAGCTTTCTTT

V: TRBV5-1
size: few
J: TRBJ2-1
length: 15
D: TRBD2
CDR3: CASSEPLAGVNEQFF
DNA: TGCGCCAGCAGCGAACCTCTAGCGGGGGTCAATGAGCAGTTCTTC

V: TRBV2
size: few
J: TRBJ2-3
length: 15
D: -
CDR3: CASSDGGRGTDTQYF
DNA: TGTGCCAGCAGTGACGGCGGCAGGGGCACAGATACGCAGTATTTT

V: TRBV27
size: -
J: TRBJ2-3
length: 18
D: TRBD2
CDR3: CASSAYFSWTSGPDTQYF
DNA: TGTGCCAGCAGTGCGTACTTTAGTTGGACTAGCGGCCCGGATACGCAGTATTTT

V: TRBV5-6
size: -
J: TRBJ1-1
length: 13
D: TRBD1
CDR3: CASSYDRVGEAFF
DNA: TGTGCCAGCAGCTATGACAGGGTGGGTGAAGCTTTCTTT

V: TRBV20-1
size: -
J: TRBJ1-1
length: 15
D: -
CDR3: CSARDPRQWAAEAFF
DNA: TGCAGTGCTAGAGATCCTCGACAGTGGGCCGCTGAAGCTTTCTTT

V: TRBV27
size: -
J: TRBJ1-2
length: 13
D: -
CDR3: CASSSGSPEGYTF
DNA: TGTGCCAGCAGTTCAGGATCCCCAGAGGGCTACACCTTC

V: TRBV30
size: -
J: TRBJ2-5
length: 15
D: -
CDR3: CAWSEGPGAGWTQYF
DNA: TGTGCCTGGAGCGAGGGACCGGGGGCGGGATGGACCCAGTACTTC

V: TRBV12-3/TRBV12-4
size: -
J: TRBJ2-2
length: 14
D: -
CDR3: CASSLRGQSGELFF
DNA: TGTGCCAGCAGTCTCCGGGGCCAATCCGGGGAGCTGTTTTTT

V: TRBV15
size: few
J: TRBJ1-2
length: 15
D: -
CDR3: CATSSGGAPESGYTF
DNA: TGTGCCACCAGCAGCGGCGGGGCCCCGGAGAGTGGCTACACCTTC

V: TRBV20-1
size: -
J: TRBJ2-2
length: 14
D: -
CDR3: CSARGDTSGGELFF
DNA: TGCAGTGCTAGAGGGGATACGTCGGGCGGGGAGCTGTTTTTT

V: TRBV7-2
size: -
J: TRBJ1-2
length: 12
D: -
CDR3: CASSEQTEGYTF
DNA: TGTGCCAGCAGCGAACAGACTGAGGGCTACACCTTC

V: TRBV4-2
size: -
J: TRBJ2-3
length: 18
D: TRBD2
CDR3: CASSQGSITSGGQATQYF
DNA: TGTGCCAGCAGCCAAGGCAGTATAACTAGCGGGGGACAGGCTACGCAGTATTTT